This entry is about one TCR beta chain. The table lists this clonotype with a few counts. This receptor's antigen is unknown. The sample holds no much larger clone one base away, and base qualities are not on file. The label giving this sample's time point can be read as: patch test 2, 6 weeks after DPC sensitization. The treatment or condition label of this sample denotes: therapeutic diphenylcyclopropenone sensitization with weekly scalp DPC. Blood at each patch-test visit was drawn before the patch test was applied. To be eligible, patients had to be aged 18 to 70, diagnosed with alopecia and judged suitable for DPC therapy, while pregnant patients were excluded. Total RNA was extracted from unfractionated whole blood collected in Tempus Blood RNA tubes. Reading the germline V gene gives CDR1 WSHSY and CDR2 SAAADI. Spanning cysteine to phenylalanine, the CDR3 consists of 13 amino acids. Solely the CDR3 DNA is kept, with 39 bases framed from the first base. V is clipped by 6 bases and J by 0 bases, and the sequence between their germline boundaries is 6 bases long.

These data originate in a study of human T cells and chemical hapten exposure (TCRdb year 2021). Notes on the research overall: For sensitization, 2% DPC in acetone was applied to a 2 cm by 2 cm area of upper inner arm skin. Throughout the approximately 23-week study period, patients were also given weekly therapeutic DPC doses on the scalp. Patch testing was done on the upper back using Finn chambers containing 0.01% DPC, and results were scored after 6 days according to International Contact Dermatitis Research Group standards. The patient cohort, mostly female, included alopecia areata with under or over 50% scalp involvement, alopecia totalis and alopecia universalis. Libraries were pooled for sequencing, and variation in per-sample TCR yields was attributed mainly to small differences in library volumes within the pool. Peripheral blood TCR repertoire changes were tracked in vivo in alopecia patients during primary and secondary sensitization to the hapten diphenylcyclopropenone (DPC). Blood samples were taken from patients before sensitization (week 0) and then at 2, 6 and about 24 weeks after DPC sensitization. Blood for TCR sequencing was provided by twenty-nine alopecia patients at one to four time points (pre-sensitization, 2, 6 and 24 weeks). What the authors observed across the whole study: A positive correlation was found between the number of PT1 expanded TCRs and patch test score, with significance reached at thresholds 8, 16 and 32 but not 4. Repeated subsampling changed both the strength of the expansion versus patch-test correlation and the threshold at which that correlation became significant. The number of TCRs above 1 in 1000 frequency did not change with DPC sensitization; there was no evidence of global repertoire structure alterations. Compared with pre-sensitization or healthy control sets, expanded TCRs formed significantly more large CDR3 similarity clusters, which is consistent with antigen-driven responses. Alopecia, a presumed autoimmune disease, was present in all patients, so the immune response of the patients might differ from that of healthy individuals.

Receptor amplification or capture employed RACE. The data were produced on a NextSeq 500. During library preparation, unique molecular identifiers were attached to individual cDNA molecules so that TCRs could be counted quantitatively and reproducibly. Both TCR alpha and TCR beta chains were sequenced from each blood RNA sample. The authors' pipeline ran thus. Samples had a median of approximately 93,000 TCRs, with a range from about 20,000 to 690,600. V, J and CDR3 annotation of the TCR reads was performed with the Decombinator software suite. For PS versus PT1 abundance plots, all samples were subsampled to the same number of TCRs (28,000). TCRs were defined as expanded if absent before sensitization and observed at least eight times at the 2-week time point. Through fastp at Q25 and MiXCR, TCRdb rebuilt clones from the public reads, retaining in-frame beta chains. Each CDR3 protein gets just one entry, which takes the most common genes and DNA from the rows behind it. The V and J calls come from TCRdb's annotation, not from the publication. The sample includes over 60,000 distinct CDR3 sequences, with approximately 10% observed a single time. Of the sample, around 6.8% falls within the top ten clones.

This TCR was sampled from a woman in her 50s with alopecia areata. Some clones in this sample may be carry-over from other donors' samples. This material consisted of whole blood, taken in connection with sensitization to the hapten diphenylcyclopropenone (DPC). Here the chain combines TRBV10-2 and TRBJ1-3, with the D gene not confidently named. The CDR3 has the sequence CASRENSGNTIYF. The sequenced DNA is TGCGCCAGCAGGGAAAACTCTGGAAACACCATATATTTT.